The source of this T cell receptor (beta chain) is a study of blood T cell repertoires in COVID-19. Repertoires were generated with immunoSEQ multiplex PCR, while TCRdb's copy carries only in-frame clones and drops some. The table shows around 20,000 clones, with around 88% occurring only once. CDR1 and CDR2 (germline): MDHEN, SYDVKM. This CDR3 has 15 amino acids. V lost 5 bases, J lost 1 base, and 5 bases stayed unmatched. This receptor was identified in a woman in her 30s who had recovered from COVID-19. Sequencing was carried out using PBMCs or T cells enriched from blood (not recorded which). V and J are TRBV28 and TRBJ2-7; TRBD2 agrees at 10 bases. Here the CDR3 reads CASSIGTSASYEQYF. In nucleotides, the CDR3 is TGTGCCAGCAGTATAGGGACTAGCGCTTCCTACGAGCAGTACTTC. Supplemented by reference TRBV28 and TRBJ2-7, the full variable domain reads DVKVTQSSRYLVKRTGEKVFLECVQDMDHENMFWYRQDPGLGLRLIYFSYDVKMKEKGDIPEGYSVSREKKERFSLILESASTNQTSMYLCASSIGTSASYEQYFGPGTRLTVT.